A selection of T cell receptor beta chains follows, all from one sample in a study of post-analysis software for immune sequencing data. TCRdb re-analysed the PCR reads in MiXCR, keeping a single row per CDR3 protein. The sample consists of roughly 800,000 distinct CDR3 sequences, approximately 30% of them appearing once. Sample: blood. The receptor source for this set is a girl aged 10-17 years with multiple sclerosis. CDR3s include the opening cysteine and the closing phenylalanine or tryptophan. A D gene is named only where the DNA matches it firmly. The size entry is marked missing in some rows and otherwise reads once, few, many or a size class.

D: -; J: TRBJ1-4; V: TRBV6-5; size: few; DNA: TGTGCCAGCAGTTACTCGACAGCTAATGAAAAACTGTTTTTT; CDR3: CASSYSTANEKLFF
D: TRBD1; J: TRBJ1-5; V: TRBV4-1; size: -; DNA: TGCGCCAGCAGCCAAGACCTCCCGGGACAGGGTGGCAATCAGCCCCAGCATTTT; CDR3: CASSQDLPGQGGNQPQHF
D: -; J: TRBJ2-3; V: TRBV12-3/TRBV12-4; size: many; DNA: TGTGCCAGCAGTCCCGACAGGGATACGCAGTATTTT; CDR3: CASSPDRDTQYF
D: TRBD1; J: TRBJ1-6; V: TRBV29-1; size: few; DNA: TGCAGCGCTCGGGACAGAACGGATTCACCCCTCCACTTT; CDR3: CSARDRTDSPLHF
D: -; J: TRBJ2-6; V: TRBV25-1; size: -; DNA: TGTGCCAGCAGTGCCATGACAGAGGCCAACGTCCTGACTTTC; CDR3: CASSAMTEANVLTF
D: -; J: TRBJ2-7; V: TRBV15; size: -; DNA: TGTGCCACCAGCATCCTCGAGGAGGGAGAGCAGTACTTC; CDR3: CATSILEEGEQYF
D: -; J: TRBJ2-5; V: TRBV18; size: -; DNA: TGTGCCAGCTCACCACCACTAGTTCAAGAGACCCAGTACTTC; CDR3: CASSPPLVQETQYF
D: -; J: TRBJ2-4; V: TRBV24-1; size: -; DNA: TGTGCCACGTCCGGGCCTTCGAACATTCAGTACTTC; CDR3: CATSGPSNIQYF
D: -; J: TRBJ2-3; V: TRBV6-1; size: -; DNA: TGTGCCAGCAGTGAAGAACAGGGCGGCACAGATACGCAGTATTTT; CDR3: CASSEEQGGTDTQYF
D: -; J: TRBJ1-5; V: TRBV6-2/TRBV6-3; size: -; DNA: TGTGCCAGCAGTTACCTTTCACGGGATCAGCCCCAGCATTTT; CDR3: CASSYLSRDQPQHF
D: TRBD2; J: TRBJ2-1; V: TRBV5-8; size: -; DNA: TGTGCCAGCAGCTTTAACGGGGGGGGGAATGAGCAGTTCTTC; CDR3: CASSFNGGGNEQFF
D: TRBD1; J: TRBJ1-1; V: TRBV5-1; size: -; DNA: TGCGCCAGCCGCCGGGACAGGGGAAGGAACACTGAAGCTTTCTTT; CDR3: CASRRDRGRNTEAFF
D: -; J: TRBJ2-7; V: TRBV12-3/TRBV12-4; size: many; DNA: TGTGCCACCATGACCGCGACTAGCTACGAGCAGTACTTC; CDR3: CATMTATSYEQYF
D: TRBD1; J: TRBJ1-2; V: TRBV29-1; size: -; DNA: TGCAGCTTCCGGGACAGGGGCTATGGCTACACCTTC; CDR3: CSFRDRGYGYTF
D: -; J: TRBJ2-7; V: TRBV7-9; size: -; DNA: TGTGCCAGCAGCGCTTCCTCAGGGTGGCAGTACTTC; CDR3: CASSASSGWQYF
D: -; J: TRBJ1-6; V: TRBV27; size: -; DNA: TGTGCCAGCAGCGGACGGTATAATTCACCCCTCCACTTT; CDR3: CASSGRYNSPLHF
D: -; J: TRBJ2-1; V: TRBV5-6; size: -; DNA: TGTGCCAGCAGCCTCATTATAAGCTCCTACAATGAGCAGTTCTTC; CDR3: CASSLIISSYNEQFF
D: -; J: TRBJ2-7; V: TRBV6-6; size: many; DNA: TGTGCCAGCAGTTACTCTTCCCGTTCCTACGAGCAGTACTTC; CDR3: CASSYSSRSYEQYF
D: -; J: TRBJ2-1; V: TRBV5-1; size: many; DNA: TGCGCCAGCAGCTTGGCTGCAGGGTTCACTTATGAGCAGTTCTTC; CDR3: CASSLAAGFTYEQFF
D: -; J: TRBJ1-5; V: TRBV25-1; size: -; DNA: TGTGCCAGCAGTGAAGACAGCCTCAATCAGCCCCAGCATTTT; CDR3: CASSEDSLNQPQHF
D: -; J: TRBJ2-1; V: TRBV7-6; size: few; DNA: TGTGCCAGCAGCTCCCGGGACACGCCATACAATGAGCAGTTCTTC; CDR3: CASSSRDTPYNEQFF
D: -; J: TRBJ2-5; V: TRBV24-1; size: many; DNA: TGTGCCACCAGTGATGACTTTGGCCTCGCCCAGTACTTC; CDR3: CATSDDFGLAQYF
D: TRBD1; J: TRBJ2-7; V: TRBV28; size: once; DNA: TGTGCCGGCAGTTCCACCGGGACAGGGGACGGGTACGAGCAGTACTTC; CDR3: CAGSSTGTGDGYEQYF
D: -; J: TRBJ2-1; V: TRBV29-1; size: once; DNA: TGCAGCGTTGAAAGGGGAGATGAGCAGTTCTTC; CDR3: CSVERGDEQFF
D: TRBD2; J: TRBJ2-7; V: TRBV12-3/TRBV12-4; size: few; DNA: TGTGCCAGCAGTTTTGCGGGGACTAGCGGGTACGAGCAGTACTTC; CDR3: CASSFAGTSGYEQYF
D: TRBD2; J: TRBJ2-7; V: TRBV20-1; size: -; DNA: TGCAGTGCTAGAGAATTTAGCGGGAGGGCCGCGGACGAGCAGTACTTC; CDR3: CSAREFSGRAADEQYF
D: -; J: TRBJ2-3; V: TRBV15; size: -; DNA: TGTGCCACCAGCAGAGATACGAAGGCGGCAGATACGCAGTATTTT; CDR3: CATSRDTKAADTQYF
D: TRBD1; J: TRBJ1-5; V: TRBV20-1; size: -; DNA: TGCAGTGCTGCTCCCGGGGACAGTACCAATCAGCCCCAGCATTTT; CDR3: CSAAPGDSTNQPQHF
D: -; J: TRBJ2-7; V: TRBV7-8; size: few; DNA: TGTGCCAGCAGCTCGACGGGGGCGGACTCCTACGAGCAGTACTTC; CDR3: CASSSTGADSYEQYF
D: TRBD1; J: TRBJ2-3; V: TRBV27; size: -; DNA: TGTGCCAGCAGCCCTACAGGGGCCACCACAGATACGCAGTATTTT; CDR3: CASSPTGATTDTQYF
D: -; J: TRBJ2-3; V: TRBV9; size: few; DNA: TGTGCCAGCAGCGTAGAGAGAGATACGCAGTATTTT; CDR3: CASSVERDTQYF
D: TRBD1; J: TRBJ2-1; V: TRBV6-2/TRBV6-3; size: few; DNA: TGTGCCAGCAGTCCCGGGACAGGGGCAAACAATGAGCAGTTCTTC; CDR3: CASSPGTGANNEQFF
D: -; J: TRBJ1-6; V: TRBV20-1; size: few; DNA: TGCAGTGCTAGCCGAGGGCGCGGTTCACCCCTCCACTTT; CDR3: CSASRGRGSPLHF
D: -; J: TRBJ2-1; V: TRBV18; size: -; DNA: TGTGCCAGCTCACCACTGGACATCCAAGGTGAGCAGTTCTTC; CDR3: CASSPLDIQGEQFF
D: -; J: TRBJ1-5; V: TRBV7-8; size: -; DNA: TGTGCCAGCAGCTTAGACAGATTCGATCTCCAGCCCCAGCATTTT; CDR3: CASSLDRFDLQPQHF
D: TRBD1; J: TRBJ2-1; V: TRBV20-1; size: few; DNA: TGCAGTGTAGAGGGGCAGGGGGCGCAGGTTGAGCAGTTCTTC; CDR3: CSVEGQGAQVEQFF
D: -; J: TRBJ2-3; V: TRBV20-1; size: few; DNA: TGCAGTGCTAGAGAGGGGGTGGATACGCAGTATTTT; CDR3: CSAREGVDTQYF
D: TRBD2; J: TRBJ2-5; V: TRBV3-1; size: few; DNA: TGTGCCAGCAGCCCACCAATGTTAGGCGGGGGGGCCTCGAAGACCCAGTACTTC; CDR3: CASSPPMLGGGASKTQYF
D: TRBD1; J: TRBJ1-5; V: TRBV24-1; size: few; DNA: TGTGCCACCAGTGATTCCCGGACAGGGGGCCGCCAGCCCCAGCATTTT; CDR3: CATSDSRTGGRQPQHF
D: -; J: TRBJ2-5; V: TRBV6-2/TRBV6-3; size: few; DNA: TGTGCCAGCAGTTATCTGCGGCCCCGGGAGACCCAGTACTTC; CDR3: CASSYLRPRETQYF
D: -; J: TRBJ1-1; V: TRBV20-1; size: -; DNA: TGCAGTGCCCGACAGAGGATCACTGAAGCTTTCTTT; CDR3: CSARQRITEAFF
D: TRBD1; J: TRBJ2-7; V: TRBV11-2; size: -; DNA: TGTGCCAGCAGCCGAAAACCGGGACAGGGCAACGAGCAGTACTTC; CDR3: CASSRKPGQGNEQYF
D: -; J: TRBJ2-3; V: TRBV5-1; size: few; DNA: TGCGCCAGCAGCTTGGAATCCCCGACGATAAGCTTGGGGTATTTT; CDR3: CASSLESPTISLGYF
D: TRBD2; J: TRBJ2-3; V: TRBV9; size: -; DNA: TGTGCCAGCAGCGCCACTAGCGGGAGTTCGGATACGCAGTATTTT; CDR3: CASSATSGSSDTQYF
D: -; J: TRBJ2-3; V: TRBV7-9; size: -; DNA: TGTGCCAGCAGCGTTAGTTCAGGGGATCCAGATACGCAGTATTTT; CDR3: CASSVSSGDPDTQYF